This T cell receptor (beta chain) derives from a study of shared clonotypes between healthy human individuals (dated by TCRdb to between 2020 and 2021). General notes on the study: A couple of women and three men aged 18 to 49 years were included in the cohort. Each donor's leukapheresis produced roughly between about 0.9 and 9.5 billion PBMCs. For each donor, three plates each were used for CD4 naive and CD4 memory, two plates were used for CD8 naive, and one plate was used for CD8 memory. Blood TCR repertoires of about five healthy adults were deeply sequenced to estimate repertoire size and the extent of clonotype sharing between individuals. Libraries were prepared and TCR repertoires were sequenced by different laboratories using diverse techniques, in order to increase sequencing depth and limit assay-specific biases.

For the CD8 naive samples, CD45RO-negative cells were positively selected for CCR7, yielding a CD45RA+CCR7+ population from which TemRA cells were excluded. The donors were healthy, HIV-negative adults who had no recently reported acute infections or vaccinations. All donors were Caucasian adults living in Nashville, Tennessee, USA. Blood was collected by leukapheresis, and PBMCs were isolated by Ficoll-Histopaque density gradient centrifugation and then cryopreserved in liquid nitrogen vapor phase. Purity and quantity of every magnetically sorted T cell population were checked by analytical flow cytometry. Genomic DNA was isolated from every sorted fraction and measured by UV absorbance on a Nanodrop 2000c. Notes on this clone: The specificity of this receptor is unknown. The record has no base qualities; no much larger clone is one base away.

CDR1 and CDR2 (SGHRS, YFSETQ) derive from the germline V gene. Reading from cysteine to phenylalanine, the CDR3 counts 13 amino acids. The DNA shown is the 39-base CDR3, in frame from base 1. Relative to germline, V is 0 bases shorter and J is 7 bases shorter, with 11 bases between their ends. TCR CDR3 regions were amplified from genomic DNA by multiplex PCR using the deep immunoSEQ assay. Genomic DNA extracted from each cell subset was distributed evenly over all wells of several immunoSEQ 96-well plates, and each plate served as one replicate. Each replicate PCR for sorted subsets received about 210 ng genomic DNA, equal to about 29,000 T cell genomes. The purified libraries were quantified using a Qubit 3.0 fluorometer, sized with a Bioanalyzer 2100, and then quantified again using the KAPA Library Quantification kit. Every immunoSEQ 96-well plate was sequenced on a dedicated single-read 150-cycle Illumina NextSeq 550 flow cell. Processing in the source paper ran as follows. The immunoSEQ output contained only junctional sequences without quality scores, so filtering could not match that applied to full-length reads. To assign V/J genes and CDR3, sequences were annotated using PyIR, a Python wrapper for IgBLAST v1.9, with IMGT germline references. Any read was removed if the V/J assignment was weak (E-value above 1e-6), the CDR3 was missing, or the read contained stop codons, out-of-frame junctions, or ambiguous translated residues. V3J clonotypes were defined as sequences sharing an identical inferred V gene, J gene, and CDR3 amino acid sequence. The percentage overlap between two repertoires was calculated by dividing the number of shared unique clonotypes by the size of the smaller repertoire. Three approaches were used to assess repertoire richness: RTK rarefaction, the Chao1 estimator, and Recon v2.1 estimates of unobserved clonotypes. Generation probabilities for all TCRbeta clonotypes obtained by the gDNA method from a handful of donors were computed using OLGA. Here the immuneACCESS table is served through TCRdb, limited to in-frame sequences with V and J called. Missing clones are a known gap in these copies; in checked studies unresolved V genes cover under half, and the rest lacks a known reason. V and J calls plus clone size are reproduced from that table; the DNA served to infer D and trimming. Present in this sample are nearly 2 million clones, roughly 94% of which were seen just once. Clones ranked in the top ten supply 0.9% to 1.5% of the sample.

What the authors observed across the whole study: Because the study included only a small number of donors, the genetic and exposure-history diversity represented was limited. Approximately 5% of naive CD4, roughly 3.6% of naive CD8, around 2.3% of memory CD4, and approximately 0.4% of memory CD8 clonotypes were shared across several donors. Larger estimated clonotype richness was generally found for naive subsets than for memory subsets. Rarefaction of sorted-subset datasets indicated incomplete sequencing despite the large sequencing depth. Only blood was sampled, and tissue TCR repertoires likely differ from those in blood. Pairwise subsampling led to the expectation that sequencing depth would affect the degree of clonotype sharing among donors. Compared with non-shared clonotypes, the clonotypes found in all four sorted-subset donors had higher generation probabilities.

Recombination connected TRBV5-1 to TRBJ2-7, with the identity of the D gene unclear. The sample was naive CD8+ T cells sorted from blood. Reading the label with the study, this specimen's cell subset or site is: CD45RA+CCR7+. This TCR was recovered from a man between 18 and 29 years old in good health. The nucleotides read TGCGCCAGCAGCTTGGCGCTGGTGGGAGAGCAGTACTTC. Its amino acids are CASSLALVGEQYF.